These T cell receptor beta chains were read from a single sample in a study of blood T cell repertoires in COVID-19. TCRdb keeps only in-frame clones here, not all; method: immunoSEQ multiplex PCR. Seen here are 50,000 to 70,000 clones, 79% observed once, and the top ten hold about 3%. Sequenced: peripheral blood. The receptor set was obtained from a man aged 60 to 69 with acute or convalescent COVID-19. CDR3s include the opening cysteine and the closing phenylalanine or tryptophan. A D gene is named only where the DNA matches it firmly. Some rows have no size entry. The others give once, few or many, or a class for an expanded clone.

v_call	j_call	clone_size	d_call	cdr3_aa	cdr3_nt
TRBV11-1	TRBJ2-1	.	TRBD2	CASSFALAGENEQFF	TGTGCCAGCAGCTTCGCCCTAGCGGGTGAAAATGAGCAGTTCTTC
TRBV19	TRBJ2-2	.	TRBD2	CASRSLAGGTGELFF	TGTGCCAGTCGCTCCCTAGCGGGGGGCACCGGGGAGCTGTTTTTT
TRBV19	TRBJ1-6	.	.	CASSDRNNSPLHF	TGTGCCAGTAGTGACAGAAATAATTCACCCCTCCACTTT
TRBV5-1	TRBJ2-1	.	TRBD2	CASSLGGSGVNEQFF	TGCGCCAGCAGCTTGGGAGGTAGCGGGGTCAATGAGCAGTTCTTC
TRBV30	TRBJ2-2	.	.	CAWRAPGLASLSTGELFF	TGTGCCTGGAGGGCCCCGGGACTCGCATCTTTAAGCACCGGGGAGCTGTTTTTT
TRBV7-3	TRBJ2-1	once	.	CASSPKGPGWNEQFF	TGTGCCAGCAGCCCCAAAGGTCCAGGGTGGAATGAGCAGTTCTTC
TRBV6-6	TRBJ1-1	.	TRBD1	CASSYGQGSEAFF	TGTGCCAGCAGTTACGGACAGGGCTCTGAAGCTTTCTTT
TRBV6-5	TRBJ2-2	once	TRBD1	CASLRDRGGTGELFF	TGTGCCAGCCTGCGGGACAGGGGCGGCACCGGGGAGCTGTTTTTT
TRBV28	TRBJ1-5	.	.	CASSHQGYSNQPQHF	TGTGCCAGCAGTCATCAGGGTTATAGCAATCAGCCCCAGCATTTT
TRBV7-9	TRBJ2-7	.	.	CASSSDATGFSYEQYF	TGTGCCAGCAGCTCGGACGCAACAGGGTTTTCCTACGAGCAGTACTTC
TRBV7-2	TRBJ2-1	.	.	CASSLGVEYNEQFF	TGTGCCAGCAGCTTAGGCGTAGAATACAATGAGCAGTTCTTC
TRBV7-9	TRBJ2-7	.	.	CASSFGGGRAAREQYF	TGTGCCAGCAGCTTCGGGGGTGGCAGGGCCGCCCGGGAGCAGTACTTC
TRBV27	TRBJ2-5	.	TRBD2	CASSLVGLAGETQYF	TGTGCCAGCAGTTTAGTCGGGCTAGCGGGAGAGACCCAGTACTTC
TRBV28	TRBJ1-2	.	.	CASSLTGNYGYTF	TGTGCCAGCAGTTTAACGGGGAACTATGGCTACACCTTC
TRBV19	TRBJ2-6	.	.	CASSRETGANVLTF	TGTGCCAGTAGTAGGGAGACTGGGGCCAACGTCCTGACTTTC
TRBV19	TRBJ1-5	.	TRBD1	CASSTDRAYSNQPQHF	TGTGCCAGTAGCACGGACAGGGCTTATAGCAATCAGCCCCAGCATTTT
TRBV10-3	TRBJ2-7	.	TRBD2	CAIRLAGAPGEQYF	TGTGCCATCAGACTAGCGGGAGCCCCGGGCGAGCAGTACTTC
TRBV5-1	TRBJ2-1	.	.	CASSPRASVHNEQFF	TGCGCCAGCAGCCCTCGGGCTAGCGTCCACAATGAGCAGTTCTTC
TRBV27	TRBJ2-7	.	TRBD2	CASSKLLAGGAGEQYF	TGTGCCAGCAGCAAGCTCCTAGCGGGAGGGGCTGGTGAGCAGTACTTC
TRBV18	TRBJ1-1	few	.	CASSPAIRGRNTEAFF	TGTGCCAGCTCACCAGCGATTCGGGGGAGGAACACTGAAGCTTTCTTT
TRBV15	TRBJ2-7	.	TRBD1	CATSRVTGGSYEQYF	TGTGCCACCAGCAGAGTGACAGGGGGTTCCTACGAGCAGTACTTC
TRBV18	TRBJ2-3	.	TRBD1	CASSPDRVSTDTQYF	TGTGCCAGCTCACCGGACAGGGTCTCCACAGATACGCAGTATTTT
TRBV19	TRBJ1-5	.	.	CASSPPFNQPQHF	TGTGCCAGTAGTCCTCCCTTTAATCAGCCCCAGCATTTT
TRBV7-3	TRBJ2-2	.	.	CASSLTGTQNTGELFF	TGTGCCAGCAGCTTAACGGGCACCCAGAACACCGGGGAGCTGTTTTTT
TRBV4-2	TRBJ1-1	.	.	CASSRTDLNTEAFF	TGTGCCAGCAGCCGGACAGATTTGAACACTGAAGCTTTCTTT
TRBV24-1	TRBJ1-1	once	TRBD1	CATSEGQGNVEAFF	TGTGCCACCAGTGAGGGACAGGGTAATGTTGAAGCTTTCTTT
TRBV9	TRBJ1-4	.	.	CASSPGGVGGEKLFF	TGTGCCAGCAGCCCAGGAGGGGTTGGTGGAGAAAAACTGTTTTTT
TRBV7-8	TRBJ1-6	.	.	CASSLVSSPLHF	TGTGCCAGCAGCTTAGTCAGTTCACCCCTCCACTTT
TRBV7-2	TRBJ2-3	few	TRBD2	CASSLRLAGATDTQYF	TGTGCCAGCAGCTTAAGACTAGCGGGAGCGACAGATACGCAGTATTTT
TRBV10-3	TRBJ2-5	.	.	CAISDESSGETQYF	TGTGCCATCAGTGATGAGAGTTCAGGGGAGACCCAGTACTTC
TRBV24-1	TRBJ2-7	.	.	CATSGLSGTYEQYF	TGTGCCACCAGTGGGCTTAGCGGAACCTACGAGCAGTACTTC
TRBV5-1	TRBJ1-6	.	.	CASSLFSGGNSPLHF	TGCGCCAGCAGCTTATTTTCTGGGGGGAATTCACCCCTCCACTTT
TRBV5-4	TRBJ2-2	.	.	CASSLGGAGELFF	TGTGCCAGCAGCTTGGGGGGGGCCGGGGAGCTGTTTTTT
TRBV10-3	TRBJ2-2	.	.	CAISGKPGPRGTGELFF	TGTGCCATCAGTGGAAAACCGGGGCCGCGGGGCACCGGGGAGCTGTTTTTT
TRBV27	TRBJ1-4	once	TRBD1	CASSFNGQGKKLFF	TGTGCCAGCAGTTTCAATGGACAGGGGAAAAAACTGTTTTTT
TRBV6-2/TRBV6-3	TRBJ2-1	.	TRBD2	CASSGLAGGESYNEQFF	TGTGCCAGCAGTGGACTAGCGGGAGGAGAATCCTACAATGAGCAGTTCTTC
TRBV27	TRBJ1-5	.	.	CASSLLGQNNQPQHF	TGTGCCAGCAGTTTACTCGGACAGAACAATCAGCCCCAGCATTTT
TRBV7-9	TRBJ1-6	.	.	CASSLVPDSPLHF	TGTGCCAGCAGCTTAGTCCCGGATTCACCCCTCCACTTT
TRBV6-2/TRBV6-3	TRBJ2-1	.	TRBD2	CASSVAGGDYNEQFF	TGTGCCAGCAGCGTAGCGGGAGGAGATTACAATGAGCAGTTCTTC
TRBV4-1	TRBJ2-7	.	TRBD2	CASSQGVSGLVYEQYF	TGCGCCAGCAGCCAAGGGGTATCGGGACTAGTCTACGAGCAGTACTTC
TRBV12-2	TRBJ2-1	.	.	CASRPSGRSYNEQFF	TGTGCAAGTCGCCCCAGCGGTCGCTCCTACAATGAGCAGTTCTTC
TRBV5-1	TRBJ1-5	.	.	CASSLEPSGTQHF	TGCGCCAGCAGCTTAGAACCCTCGGGGACCCAGCATTTT
TRBV13	TRBJ1-2	.	TRBD1	CASSLGARGTEYSSSYGYTF	TGTGCCAGCAGCTTAGGCGCCCGGGGGACAGAGTATTCGTCTTCCTATGGCTACACCTTC
TRBV27	TRBJ2-3	.	TRBD2	CASSSMTSGSGTDTQYF	TGTGCCAGCAGTTCCATGACTAGCGGGAGTGGTACAGATACGCAGTATTTT
TRBV5-1	TRBJ2-5	.	.	CASSGQLGETQYF	TGCGCCAGCAGCGGACAGTTGGGAGAGACCCAGTACTTC
TRBV29-1	TRBJ2-1	.	TRBD2	CSVGAFSGRADGEQFF	TGCAGCGTCGGTGCTTTTAGCGGGAGGGCCGATGGAGAGCAGTTCTTC
TRBV6-6	TRBJ1-6	.	.	CASRLTENNSPLHF	TGTGCCAGCAGACTTACAGAGAATAATTCACCCCTCCACTTT
TRBV20-1	TRBJ1-4	.	.	CSASRVSPREGEKLFF	TGCAGTGCTAGTCGGGTCAGCCCTCGGGAGGGCGAAAAACTGTTTTTT
TRBV12-3/TRBV12-4	TRBJ2-5	few	TRBD2	CASTSGSWTQYF	TGTGCCAGCACAAGCGGGAGTTGGACCCAGTACTTC
TRBV5-1	TRBJ2-2	.	TRBD2	CASSLGLAGDSGELFF	TGCGCCAGCAGCTTGGGGCTAGCGGGAGACTCCGGGGAGCTGTTTTTT
TRBV11-2	TRBJ1-5	.	.	CASSPAGIQPQHF	TGTGCCAGCAGCCCCGCAGGCATCCAGCCCCAGCATTTT
TRBV19	TRBJ2-5	.	.	CASSIDPRAGETQYF	TGTGCCAGTAGTATAGATCCCCGCGCGGGAGAGACCCAGTACTTC
TRBV12-5	TRBJ1-2	.	.	CARARSNYGYTF	TGTGCTAGGGCCAGATCTAACTATGGCTACACCTTC